The sequence of this T cell receptor beta chain was determined in a study of T cells in localized non-small cell lung cancer. Whole-study results and caveats: The highest T cell clonality was in uninvolved adjacent lung, above tumor. Analysis by sequencing included only one tumor region, so heterogeneity remains possible. There were a median roughly 54 of the top 100 tumor clones appearing in adjacent lung.

This CDR3 has 15 amino acids. V was shortened by 5 bases and J by 0 bases, with 13 bases between the two germline ends. Germline loops: CDR1 SGHRS, CDR2 YFSETQ. The data were produced by immunoSEQ multiplex PCR, yet TCRdb's version contains in-frame clones alone and is incomplete. The profile shows some 51,000 clones, about nine tenths of them singletons. About this clone itself: Antigen: not known.

The gene calls are TRBV5-1 and TRBJ2-3; D may correspond to TRBD1 or TRBD2 (5 bases each). The clonotype comes from a woman aged 35 to 70 with stage I lung adenocarcinoma. This specimen was peripheral blood, taken before any cancer treatment. As DNA, the CDR3 is TGCGCCAGCAGTTCCCCTGGGGGTAGCACAGATACGCAGTATTTT. This codes for CASSSPGGSTDTQYF.